This entry lists 12 T cell receptor beta chains sequenced from one sample in a study of cytomegalovirus exposure and HLA in healthy donors. 13 Jbeta primers and 60 Vbeta primers were used for the PCR. Sequencing used immunoSEQ multiplex PCR; TCRdb keeps in-frame clones, though not all of them. The sample shows 150,000 to 200,000 clones, approximately 86% of them seen only once. Sequencing was carried out using PBMCs. The receptors shown here come from a boy aged 2 to 10 in good health and CMV-seronegative.

The rearrangement joins TRBV18 to TRBJ2-5; D is possibly TRBD2 (5 bases). CDR3 length: 16 residues. V shed 2 bases and J shed 7 bases, with 20 bases lying between them. CDR1 and CDR2 from the germline V gene are KGHSH and LQKENI. The CDR3 DNA follows: TGTGCCAGCTCACCAGCTCCGACGGCTAGCTACGGGACCCAGTACTTC. Translation: CASSPAPTASYGTQYF.

J is TRBJ1-5 and V is TRBV5-8; 8 bases agree with TRBD1. J lost 1 base, V lost 2 bases, and 14 bases had no gene match. Germline-derived CDR1 and CDR2 are SGHTS and YDEGEE. The CDR3 contains 19 residues. The CDR3 region is CASSFLGTGLGRSNQPQHF. The CDR3, as DNA: TGTGCCAGCAGCTTCCTTGGGACAGGCTTAGGTCGGAGCAATCAGCCCCAGCATTTT.

The chain joins TRBV9 to TRBJ2-4; 15 bases fit TRBD2. CDR1 and CDR2 (germline): SGDLS, YYNGEE. The CDR3 covers 18 residues. V dropped 3 bases and J dropped 0; count of bases not matched to a gene: 4. CDR3 region: CASSGTSGGARAKNIQYF. The CDR3 coding sequence is TGTGCCAGCAGCGGGACTAGCGGGGGGGCCCGAGCCAAAAACATTCAGTACTTC.

This clone was counted between two and nine times. The gene calls are TRBV9 and TRBJ1-3; D uncertain. CDR1 and CDR2 (germline): SGDLS, YYNGEE. This CDR3 contains 15 residues. The ends were cut back, 3 bases at V and 0 bases at J, with 10 bases in the middle. CDR3 sequence reads: CASSDYRSSGNTIYF. CDR3 DNA sequence: TGTGCCAGCAGCGACTACCGGAGCTCTGGAAACACCATATATTTT.

This clone was found once. The chain combines TRBV6-1 with TRBJ1-1, with 7 bases that match TRBD1. Trimming cost V 6 bases and J 4 bases; bases outside gene matches: 11. CDR3 length: 15 amino acids. Germline V gene data show CDR1 as MNHNS and CDR2 as SASEGT. The CDR3 DNA follows: TGTGCCAGCAGCCCAAAGGGGGCAGGGGCCACTGAAGCTTTCTTT. Translated, it gives CASSPKGAGATEAFF.

The chain employs TRBV27 and TRBJ2-2; weak D call: TRBD1 (5 bases). In germline, CDR1 is MNHEY, CDR2 SMNVEV (reference sequence). Trimming removed 5 bases at V and 6 bases at J, with 13 bases between. The CDR3 length is 14 residues. In DNA, the CDR3 is TGTGCCAGCAGTAGGCAGGGTAGGGCCGGGGAGCTGTTTTTT. Protein product: CASSRQGRAGELFF.

J is TRBJ1-1 and V is TRBV30, with D uncertain. CDR3 length: 15 residues. Germline V gene data show CDR1 as GTSNPN and CDR2 as SVGIG (reference sequence). V lost 0 bases and J 6 bases, leaving 17 bases between the germline ends. Here the CDR3 DNA reads TGTGCCTGGAGTGTAACGGGAGCCGCCGACGCTGAAGCTTTCTTT. Protein product: CAWSVTGAADAEAFF.

The chain links TRBV6-1 to TRBJ1-1; 8 bases align to TRBD1. J lost 8 bases, V lost 1 base, and 6 bases had no gene match. This CDR3 is built from 14 residues. Germline V CDR1 and CDR2: MNHNS, SASEGT. For the CDR3, the DNA is TGTGCCAGCAGTGAAGTGCGGCAGGGGGCGGAAGCTTTCTTT. The encoded protein is CASSEVRQGAEAFF.

V usage is TRBV11-3 and J usage is TRBJ2-2; D is perhaps TRBD1 (6 bases). Germline CDR1 reads SGHNT; CDR2 reads YENEEA. Deletions cut 5 bases from V and 3 bases from J, with 13 bases between. This CDR3 contains 15 residues. In DNA form, the CDR3 reads TGTGCCAGCAGCCTAGGACAGAGTTACACCGGGGAGCTGTTTTTT. Translated, it gives CASSLGQSYTGELFF.

The chain employs TRBV5-1 and TRBJ2-1, with TRBD2 matching over 13 bases. The V gene end was trimmed by 4 bases and the J gene end by 6 bases; junction bases not matched to a gene: 10. This CDR3 is 17 amino acids long. Germline CDR1 reads SGHRS; CDR2 reads YFSETQ. Here the CDR3 reads CASSPGLAGELGNEQFF. As DNA, the CDR3 is TGCGCCAGCAGCCCCGGACTAGCGGGGGAACTGGGCAATGAGCAGTTCTTC.

This clone is a singleton in its sample. The chain uses TRBV19 and TRBJ1-1, with D perhaps TRBD1 (6 bases). The ends were cut back, 7 bases at V and 0 bases at J, with 9 bases in the middle. The CDR3 length is 13 residues. Per germline, CDR1 LNHDA and CDR2 SQIVND (reference sequence). The CDR3 sequence: CASKGDMNTEAFF. The CDR3 nucleotides are TGTGCCAGTAAAGGGGACATGAACACTGAAGCTTTCTTT.

As concerns this clone: Other DNA sequences in this sample translate to the same CDR3. This chain connects TRBV9 to TRBJ1-1, with D tentatively TRBD1 (5 bases). CDR3 length: 15 amino acids. CDR1 is SGDLS, CDR2 YYNGEE, per germline. Trimming pared 0 bases from V and 8 bases from J, leaving 17 bases between. This chain's CDR3 is CASSVEAGRQTEAFF. CDR3 nucleotides: TGTGCCAGCAGCGTAGAGGCGGGAAGACAGACAGAAGCTTTCTTT.